The 20 T cell receptor beta chains listed next were all sequenced from one sample in a study of T cell repertoires in cytomegalovirus infection. Their target antigens are unknown. MiXCR, applied by TCRdb to the reads, yields one record per CDR3 protein. The sample shows about 330,000 distinct CDR3 sequences, 34% of them seen only once. This specimen was cultured PBMCs, taken from culture after CMV antigen stimulation. Receptor source: a human donor in good health (CMV status not recorded). Some clones in this sample may be carry-over from other donors' samples.

This chain links TRBV27 with TRBJ2-3; D may correspond to TRBD1 or TRBD2 (5 bases each). V was clipped by 0 bases and J by 5 bases, with 15 bases between them. The CDR3 has 16 amino acids. In germline, CDR1 is MNHEY, CDR2 SMNVEV (reference sequence). CDR3 sequence: CASSLSWQGVRDTQYF. CDR3 sequence (DNA): TGTGCCAGCAGTTTATCTTGGCAGGGAGTCAGAGATACGCAGTATTTT.

The chain links TRBV25-1 to TRBJ1-2; D gene uncertain. Trimming cost V 7 bases and J 0 bases, with 12 bases left between them. Per germline, CDR1 MGHDK and CDR2 SYGVNS. This CDR3 region has 14 residues. The CDR3 spells CASNPDGSNYGYTF. The CDR3 bases are TGTGCCAGCAACCCTGACGGATCTAACTATGGCTACACCTTC.

The V and J genes are TRBV20-1 and TRBJ2-5; D is undetermined. The CDR3 covers 12 residues. V lost 3 bases and J 2 bases, leaving 7 bases between the germline ends. Germline lookup yields CDR1 DFQATT and CDR2 SNEGSKA (reference sequence). CDR3 sequence reads: CSASRLQETQYF. The CDR3 coding sequence is TGCAGTGCTAGTCGCCTGCAAGAGACCCAGTACTTC.

The V gene is TRBV12-3 or TRBV12-4, the J gene TRBJ2-5; tentatively, D is TRBD1 (6 bases). The CDR3 length is 13 residues. Trimming left V 8 bases short and J 2 bases short, with 12 bases between. The CDR3 sequence: CASDRRGQETQYF. CDR3 in DNA: TGTGCCAGCGACCGTAGGGGGCAAGAGACCCAGTACTTC.

The gene calls are TRBV29-1 and TRBJ1-1; D is undetermined. V lost 0 bases, J lost 4 bases, and 18 bases lay in between. This CDR3 has 16 amino acids. Germline V lookup: CDR1 SQVTM, CDR2 ANQGSEA. The CDR3: CSVEEVGTVGTTEAFF. In DNA form, the CDR3 reads TGCAGCGTTGAAGAGGTGGGTACAGTAGGAACCACTGAAGCTTTCTTT.

A note on this clonotype: A much larger clone differs by one base, so this may be a read error. The chain combines TRBV5-4 with TRBJ2-1; 14 bases are a match to TRBD2. Looked up from germline, CDR1 is SGHNT and CDR2 is YYREEE (reference sequence). The CDR3 sequence is 15 residues long. V was pared by 4 bases and J by 6 bases, with 3 bases of the junction left unmatched. In nucleotides, the CDR3 is TGTGCCAGCAGCGCGGGACTAGCGGGAGCCAATGAGCAGTTCTTC. This encodes CASSAGLAGANEQFF.

V and J are TRBV28 and TRBJ1-5; TRBD1 agrees at 7 bases. The V segment lost 6 bases and the J segment 3 bases; nucleotides outside the gene matches: 5. The germline gives CDR1 MDHEN, CDR2 SYDVKM. There are 14 residues in the CDR3. CDR3 DNA sequence: TGTGCCAGCAGGGCGGGGACAGACAATCAGCCCCAGCATTTT. The encoded protein is CASRAGTDNQPQHF.

The chain carries TRBV7-2 and TRBJ2-1; 9 positions match TRBD2. With V trimmed by 3 bases and J by 5 bases, 2 bases remained unmatched. This CDR3 region has 14 residues. CDR1 is SGHTA and CDR2 is FQGNSA in the germline V gene. CDR3 bases: TGTGCCAGCAGCTTCGGGACTAGCAACAATGAGCAGTTCTTC. Translated, it gives CASSFGTSNNEQFF.

This clonotype was counted between two and nine times. The chain links TRBV20-1 to TRBJ2-5; possibly TRBD2 for D (7 bases). With 4 bases removed from V and 5 bases from J, the gap between germline ends came to 17 bases. This CDR3 is built from 14 residues. Germline assignment: CDR1 DFQATT and CDR2 SNEGSKA (reference sequence). The CDR3 here is CSATLQGRGETQYF. The CDR3 bases are TGCAGTGCTACCCTTCAGGGGAGGGGGGAGACCCAGTACTTC.

This clonotype was seen a handful of times. The chain joins TRBV20-1 to TRBJ2-3, with TRBD2 matching 9 bases. This CDR3 has 14 residues. Germline V gives CDR1 DFQATT, CDR2 SNEGSKA (reference sequence). V lost 5 bases and J lost 2; bases outside the gene matches: 5. The CDR3 nucleotides read TGCAGTGCTGCAGCGGGAGGTCCCACAGATACGCAGTATTTT. Protein product: CSAAAGGPTDTQYF.

This clonotype was observed at least ten times. CDR3 amino acids: CASSLEHISNQPQHF. The CDR3 coding sequence is TGTGCCAGCAGCTTAGAGCACATTAGCAATCAGCCCCAGCATTTT. The chain recombines TRBV7-2 with TRBJ1-5, with D unresolved. V was clipped by 1 base and J by 0 bases, with 7 bases between them. Germline assignment: CDR1 SGHTA and CDR2 FQGNSA. The CDR3 sequence is 15 residues long.

The chain carries TRBV7-9 and TRBJ1-5, with no clear D. CDR3 length: 17 amino acids. Trimming removed 0 bases at V and 0 bases at J, with 12 bases between. Germline V lookup: CDR1 SEHNR, CDR2 FQNEAQ (reference sequence). CDR3 in amino acids: CASSLARGGSSNQPQHF. CDR3 DNA: TGTGCCAGCAGCTTAGCTCGGGGAGGGTCTAGCAATCAGCCCCAGCATTTT.

The chain recombines TRBV20-1 with TRBJ2-5, with 11 bases matching TRBD2. Looked up from germline, CDR1 is DFQATT and CDR2 is SNEGSKA (reference sequence). V shed 2 bases and J 5 bases; nucleotides not matched to a gene: 10. The CDR3 runs 16 residues. For the CDR3, the DNA is TGCAGTGCTAGAATCCGTAGCGGGAGGGCCGGGGAGACCCAGTACTTC. Amino acid sequence: CSARIRSGRAGETQYF.

Many counts were recorded for this clonotype. This CDR3 reads CASSSGFSDTQYF. The CDR3 DNA reads as TGTGCCAGCAGCTCAGGGTTTTCAGATACGCAGTATTTT. The chain couples TRBV7-2 to TRBJ2-3; a possible D gene is TRBD1 (5 bases). V lost 4 bases and J lost 4, with 9 bases in between. The CDR3 contains 13 residues. From germline, CDR1 is SGHTA and CDR2 FQGNSA.

V is TRBV6-4 and J is TRBJ2-6, with no clear D. This CDR3 has 14 residues. Looked up from germline, CDR1 is MRHNA and CDR2 is SNTAGT. The V end was cut by 4 bases, the J end by 0 bases, with 4 bases between. The CDR3, as DNA: TGTGCCAGCAGTGCGGTCTCTGGGGCCAACGTCCTGACTTTC. It codes for CASSAVSGANVLTF.

There are a few counts of this clonotype. This rearrangement joins TRBV7-2 to TRBJ2-1; 11 bases map to TRBD2. The length of the CDR3 is 15 residues. CDR1 SGHTA and CDR2 FQGNSA come from the germline V gene. The junction had 4 bases not matched to a gene; V was cut back by 3 bases and J by 6 bases. This chain's CDR3 is CASSFSGRGANEQFF. The CDR3 DNA reads as TGTGCCAGCAGCTTTAGCGGGAGGGGTGCCAATGAGCAGTTCTTC.

The chain couples TRBV14 to TRBJ1-6; D not certain. Trimming left V 3 bases short and J 7 bases short, with 19 bases between. This CDR3 has 17 amino acids. The V gene's germline CDR1 is SGHDN and CDR2 FVKESK. The CDR3 DNA follows: TGTGCCAGCAGCCAGATCGATCGAGGGCTGTGGAATTCACCCCTCCACTTT. Its translation is CASSQIDRGLWNSPLHF.

The V gene is TRBV4-2, the J gene TRBJ2-1; D is perhaps TRBD2 (5 bases). Per germline, CDR1 LGHNA and CDR2 YNFKEQ. Trimming shortened V by 1 base and J by 6 bases, and 16 bases separated the two germline ends. The CDR3 loop spans 16 amino acids. The CDR3 loop reads CASSQGRSIVGNEQFF. The CDR3 coding sequence is TGTGCCAGCAGCCAAGGGAGGTCGATTGTAGGCAATGAGCAGTTCTTC.

This clonotype was seen a handful of times. V gene TRBV29-1 combines with J gene TRBJ2-3, with TRBD1 matching 7 bases. The V and J ends lost 3 bases and 1 base, in that order; junction bases with no gene match: 7. Germline V gene lookup returns CDR1 SQVTM and CDR2 ANQGSEA. CDR3 length: 15 residues. The CDR3 protein is CSVEKGGAGTDTQYF. The CDR3, as DNA: TGCAGCGTTGAGAAAGGGGGCGCCGGCACAGATACGCAGTATTTT.

This clonotype was seen a handful of times. The chain is built from TRBV12-3 or TRBV12-4 and TRBJ1-5; D not certain. The length of the CDR3 is 14 residues. Trimming cost V 3 bases and J 2 bases, with 8 bases left between them. CDR3 nucleotides: TGTGCCAGCAGTTTGTGGGAGGGCAATCAGCCCCAGCATTTT. Translating it yields CASSLWEGNQPQHF.